The 23 T cell receptor beta chains below all came from one sample that was sequenced in a study of beta chain features in type 1 diabetes. Expressed TCRB transcripts were sequenced, since all the RNA that had been isolated was reverse transcribed. Sequencing used immunoSEQ multiplex PCR; TCRdb keeps in-frame clones, though not all of them. The sample lists approximately 150,000 clones, 10% occurring once. Sample: naive CD4+ T cells from blood. These receptors originate from a young man in good health.

J is TRBJ1-1 and V is TRBV5-4; D unresolved. In germline, CDR1 is SGHNT, CDR2 YYREEE (reference sequence). The CDR3 length is 15 residues. Between the trimmed V and J ends, which lost 4 bases and 1 base, there was a span of 14 bases. The CDR3 DNA reads as TGTGCCAGCAGCGCCGGGAGCGGAGGGAACACTGAAGCTTTCTTT. Protein sequence: CASSAGSGGNTEAFF.

The table lists this clone with a few counts. The rearrangement links TRBV11-3 to TRBJ2-7, with 8 bases matching TRBD1. CDR1 is SGHNT and CDR2 is YENEEA in the germline V gene. V trimming: 5 bases; J trimming: 3 bases; junction bases outside the gene matches: 9. There are 15 residues in the CDR3. CDR3 amino acids: CASSPGSTGGYEQYF. The CDR3 coding sequence is TGTGCCAGCAGCCCAGGATCTACAGGGGGCTACGAGCAGTACTTC.

This chain connects TRBV27 to TRBJ2-7; TRBD1 might be the D (6 bases). Germline CDR1 MNHEY, CDR2 SMNVEV (reference sequence). The CDR3 spans 14 residues. V was pared by 6 bases and J by 3 bases, with 15 bases between. DNA of the CDR3: TGTGCCAGCAGAAGGACAGCCCCTTTCTACGAGCAGTACTTC. Translated: CASRRTAPFYEQYF.

The chain uses TRBV5-1 and TRBJ2-1; 12 bases agree with TRBD2. Germline V gene sequence: CDR1 SGHRS, CDR2 YFSETQ. The ends lost 3 bases at V and 0 bases at J; junction bases unmatched: 10. The CDR3 length is 19 residues. CDR3 in DNA: TGCGCCAGCAGCTCCTCGGGACTAGCGGGCTCCTACTCCTACAATGAGCAGTTCTTC. As protein: CASSSSGLAGSYSYNEQFF.

The J gene is TRBJ2-5, the V gene TRBV12-2; the tabulated D call, TRBD1, remains unverified against the DNA. TRBV12-2 is a recognized pseudogene. The CDR3 consists of 15 residues. The CDR3 loop reads CASRSRPGVQETQYF. In nucleotides, the CDR3 is TGTGCAAGTCGCTCCCGGCCAGGGGTCCAAGAGACCCAGTACTTC.

The table lists this clone with a few counts. For the CDR3, the DNA is TGTGCCTGGATGAGGGTGGGAGAGACCCAGTACTTC. Translation: CAWMRVGETQYF. This chain connects TRBV30 to TRBJ2-5; D is perhaps TRBD2 (5 bases). CDR3 length equals 12 residues. Trimming left V 4 bases short and J 4 bases short, with 10 bases between. The germline V gene encodes CDR1 GTSNPN and CDR2 SVGIG (reference sequence).

The chain carries TRBV11-3 and TRBJ2-5; 10 bases fit TRBD1. The V segment lost 1 base and the J segment 5 bases; nucleotides outside the gene matches: 10. CDR3 length equals 17 residues. The germline V gene has CDR1 SGHNT and CDR2 YENEEA. CDR3 in amino acids: CASSLVSGTGEGETQYF. CDR3 coding DNA: TGTGCCAGCAGCTTAGTCTCCGGGACAGGGGAAGGCGAGACCCAGTACTTC.

The V gene is TRBV18, the J gene TRBJ2-2; D perhaps matches TRBD1 (6 bases). Germline V gene sequence: CDR1 KGHSH, CDR2 LQKENI. Trimming removed 4 bases from V and 6 bases from J, with 9 bases in between. CDR3 size: 13 residues. The chain's CDR3 is CASSQDRSGELFF. CDR3 nucleotides: TGTGCCAGCTCACAAGACAGGTCCGGGGAGCTGTTTTTT.

This clone appeared a few times. The genes are TRBV5-4 and TRBJ2-5; D possibly corresponds to TRBD1 (5 bases). Trimming stripped 4 bases from V and 1 base from J, with 11 bases between. CDR3 length equals 14 residues. The V gene's germline CDR1 is SGHNT and CDR2 YYREEE (reference sequence). The CDR3, as DNA: TGTGCCAGCAGCCATCGCAGGGTCCAAGAGACCCAGTACTTC. Its translation is CASSHRRVQETQYF.

This rearrangement joins TRBV7-2 to TRBJ1-3, with 8 positions matching TRBD1. The germline CDR1 and CDR2 sequences are SGHTA and FQGNSA. This CDR3 spans 14 amino acids. Trimming cost V 5 bases and J 9 bases; bases outside gene matches: 9. Written as DNA, the CDR3 is TGTGCCAGCAGCCCCGACAGGGGTTCGATCACCATATATTTT. Amino acids: CASSPDRGSITIYF.

This chain connects TRBV7-2 to TRBJ2-3, with D possibly matching TRBD2 (5 bases). The V gene's germline CDR1 is SGHTA and CDR2 FQGNSA. The V and J ends lost 5 bases and 6 bases respectively, with 15 bases between them. The CDR3 runs to 14 residues. The chain's CDR3 is CASSPRSGVDTQYF. As DNA, the CDR3 is TGTGCCAGCAGCCCTCGATCCGGGGTGGATACGCAGTATTTT.

This clone has only a few counts. The genes are TRBV6-6 and TRBJ1-2; TRBD1 is a possible D gene (5 bases). The CDR3 runs to 13 residues. Germline lookup yields CDR1 MNHNY and CDR2 SVGAGI (reference sequence). Trimming took off 5 bases at V and 7 bases at J, with 14 bases between the two ends. CDR3 protein: CASSPRRGSGYTF. As DNA, the CDR3 is TGTGCCAGCAGTCCCCGTAGGGGCTCTGGCTACACCTTC.

The chain joins TRBV5-1 to TRBJ2-3, with 9 bases aligning to TRBD1. Germline V gene data show CDR1 as SGHRS and CDR2 as YFSETQ. Trimming took 4 bases from V and 1 from J; bases not matched to a gene: 7. The CDR3 is 16 amino acids. The CDR3 DNA reads TGCGCCAGCAGCAGCTGGGACAGGGCAGGCACAGATACGCAGTATTTT. Translating gives CASSSWDRAGTDTQYF.

This clone turned up a few times. The rearrangement uses TRBV7-2 and TRBJ2-5; TRBD1 agrees at 8 bases. Trimming cost V 5 bases and J 5 bases; bases outside gene matches: 10. The CDR3 is 15 residues long. The germline CDR1 and CDR2 sequences are SGHTA and FQGNSA. The CDR3 DNA reads TGTGCCAGCAGCCAAGATCAGGGGGCGGCGGAGACCCAGTACTTC. Translating gives CASSQDQGAAETQYF.

The chain joins TRBV30 to TRBJ2-1; 8 bases align to TRBD2. Germline-derived CDR1 and CDR2 are GTSNPN and SVGIG (reference sequence). V was pared by 8 bases and J by 3 bases, with 15 bases of the junction left unmatched. This CDR3 contains 16 residues. CDR3 coding DNA: TGTGCCAGAACCCCCGGGACTAGTGCTTTCTACAATGAGCAGTTCTTC. It encodes CARTPGTSAFYNEQFF.

Only a few counts were recorded for this clone. The gene calls are TRBV2 and TRBJ1-5; the D gene is possibly TRBD1 (6 bases). This CDR3 has 19 residues. Germline CDR1 reads SNHLY; CDR2 reads FYNNEI. Trimming pared 3 bases from V and 0 bases from J, leaving 21 bases between. CDR3 sequence: CASSDSGQGLRGSNQPQHF. The CDR3 coding sequence is TGTGCCAGCAGTGATTCAGGTCAGGGGCTTAGGGGTAGCAATCAGCCCCAGCATTTT.

The V gene is TRBV25-1, the J gene TRBJ1-4, with TRBD1 matching over 8 bases. Germline assignment: CDR1 MGHDK and CDR2 SYGVNS. Unmatched junction bases numbered 7, after V lost 2 bases and J lost 8 bases. The CDR3 loop spans 15 amino acids. For the CDR3, the DNA is TGTGCCAGCAGTGAACGGACAGGGTCTGAAGAAAAACTGTTTTTT. Its protein is CASSERTGSEEKLFF.

This clone appeared a few times. The J gene is TRBJ2-5, the V gene TRBV7-3; D uncertain. The CDR3 spans 13 residues. Germline V gene data show CDR1 as SGHTA and CDR2 as FQGTGA. V was shortened by 2 bases and J by 0 bases, with 4 bases between the two germline ends. CDR3 bases: TGTGCCAGCAGCTTACAGTACCAAGAGACCCAGTACTTC. Residues: CASSLQYQETQYF.

The chain has TRBV9 and TRBJ2-2, with 10 positions matching TRBD2. V lost 2 bases and J lost 0; bases outside the gene matches: 4. Germline V gene data show CDR1 as SGDLS and CDR2 as YYNGEE. This CDR3 is 17 amino acids long. The CDR3 DNA reads as TGTGCCAGCAGCGTGACTAGCGGGTTCGCGAACACCGGGGAGCTGTTTTTT. Translating gives CASSVTSGFANTGELFF.

This clone has only a few counts. This chain links TRBV7-8 with TRBJ1-5; 7 bases map to TRBD1. This CDR3 spans 14 amino acids. The V and J ends lost 5 bases and 6 bases, in that order; junction bases with no gene match: 7. The germline V gene encodes CDR1 SGHVS and CDR2 FQNEAQ. The CDR3 DNA sequence: TGTGCCAGCAGCCCCACAGGGGTGGTTCAGCCCCAGCATTTT. Translating gives CASSPTGVVQPQHF.

This clone was counted a few times. This sequence joins TRBV19 and TRBJ2-7, with unresolved D. CDR1 and CDR2 (germline): LNHDA, SQIVND (reference sequence). The CDR3 covers 13 residues. Trimming took off 6 bases at V and 3 bases at J, with 12 bases between the two ends. The CDR3 DNA sequence: TGTGCCAGTAGCCCCGGGTCGGGCTACGAGCAGTACTTC. Encoded protein: CASSPGSGYEQYF.

This clone was seen just once. A read error is possible here, since a much larger clone lies one base away. The genes are TRBV7-6 and TRBJ2-5; 7 bases map to TRBD2. Germline V CDR1 and CDR2: SGHVS, FNYEAQ. CDR3 length equals 13 residues. The trim removed 6 bases at V and 9 bases at J, leaving 10 bases unmatched. As DNA, the CDR3 is TGTGCCAGCAGACAGACTAGCCGGGAGGCCCAGTACTTC. This gives the protein CASRQTSREAQYF.

The sample holds a few counts of this clone. This chain joins TRBV6-6 and TRBJ1-2; TRBD1 is a possible D gene (6 bases). V gave up 7 bases and J gave up 8 bases, with 17 bases separating them. The CDR3 contains 13 residues. Per germline, CDR1 MNHNY and CDR2 SVGAGI (reference sequence). The CDR3 bases are TGTGCCAGCACACAATCAGGACAGCGGGGCTACACCTTC. This codes for CASTQSGQRGYTF.